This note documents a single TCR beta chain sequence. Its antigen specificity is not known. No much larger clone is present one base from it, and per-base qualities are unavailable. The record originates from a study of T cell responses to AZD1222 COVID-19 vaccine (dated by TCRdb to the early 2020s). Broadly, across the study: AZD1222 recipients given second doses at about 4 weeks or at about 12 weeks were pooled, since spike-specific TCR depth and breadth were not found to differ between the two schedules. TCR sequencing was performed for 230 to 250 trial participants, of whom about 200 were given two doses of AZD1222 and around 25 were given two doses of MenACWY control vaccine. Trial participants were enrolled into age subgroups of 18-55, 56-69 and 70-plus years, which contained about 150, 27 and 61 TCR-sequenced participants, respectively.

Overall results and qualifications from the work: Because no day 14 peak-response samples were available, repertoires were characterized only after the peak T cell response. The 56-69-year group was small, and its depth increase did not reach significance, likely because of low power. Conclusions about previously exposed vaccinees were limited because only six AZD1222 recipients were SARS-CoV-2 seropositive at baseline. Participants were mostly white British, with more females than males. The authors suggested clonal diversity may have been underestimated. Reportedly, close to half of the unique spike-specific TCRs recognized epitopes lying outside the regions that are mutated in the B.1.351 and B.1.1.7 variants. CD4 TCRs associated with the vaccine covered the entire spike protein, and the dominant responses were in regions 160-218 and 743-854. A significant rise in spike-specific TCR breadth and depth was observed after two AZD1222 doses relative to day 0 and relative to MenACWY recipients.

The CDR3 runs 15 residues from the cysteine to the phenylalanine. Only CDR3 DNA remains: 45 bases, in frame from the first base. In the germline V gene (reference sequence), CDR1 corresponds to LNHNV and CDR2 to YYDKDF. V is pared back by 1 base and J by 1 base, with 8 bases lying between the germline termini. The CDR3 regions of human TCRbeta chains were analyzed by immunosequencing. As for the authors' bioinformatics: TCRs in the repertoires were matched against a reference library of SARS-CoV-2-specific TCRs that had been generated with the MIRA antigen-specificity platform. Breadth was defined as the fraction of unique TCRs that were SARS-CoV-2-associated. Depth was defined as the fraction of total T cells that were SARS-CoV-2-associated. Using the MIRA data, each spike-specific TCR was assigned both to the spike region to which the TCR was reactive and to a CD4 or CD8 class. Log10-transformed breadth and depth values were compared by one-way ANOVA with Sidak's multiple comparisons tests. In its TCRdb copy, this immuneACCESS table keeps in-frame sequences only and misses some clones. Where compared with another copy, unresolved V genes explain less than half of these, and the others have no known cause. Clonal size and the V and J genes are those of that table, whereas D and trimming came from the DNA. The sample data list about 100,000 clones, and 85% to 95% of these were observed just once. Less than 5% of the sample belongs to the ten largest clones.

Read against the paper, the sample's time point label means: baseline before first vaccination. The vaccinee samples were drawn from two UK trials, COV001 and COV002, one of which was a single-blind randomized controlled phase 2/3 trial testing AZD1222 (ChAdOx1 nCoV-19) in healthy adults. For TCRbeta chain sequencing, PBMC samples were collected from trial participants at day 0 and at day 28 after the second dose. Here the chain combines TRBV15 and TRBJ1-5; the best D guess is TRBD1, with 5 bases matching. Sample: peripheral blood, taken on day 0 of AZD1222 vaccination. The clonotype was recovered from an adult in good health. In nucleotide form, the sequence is TGTGCCACCAGCAGAGCCAGGGCGAGCAATCAGCCCCAGCATTTT. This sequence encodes CATSRARASNQPQHF.